The clone carrying this T cell receptor beta chain was picked up a small number of times. Antigen unknown. This entry comes from a study of beta chain features in type 1 diabetes. Findings and caveats of the study: Equally in patients and controls, PCR might preferentially amplify shorter templates.

Germline V gene lookup returns CDR1 SQVTM and CDR2 ANQGSEA. V was pared by 8 bases and J by 5 bases, with 18 bases between. The CDR3 has 13 amino acids. TCRB transcripts that were expressed got sequenced, as all of the isolated RNA had been reverse transcribed. TCRdb keeps only in-frame clones here, not all; method: immunoSEQ multiplex PCR. The sample has around 450,000 clones; approximately 10% are singletons. A heparinised blood draw that averaged roughly 120 mL was obtained once from each donor. The source material was naive CD4+ T cells from blood. The rearrangement uses TRBV29-1 and TRBJ2-5, with D unresolved. This sequence originates from a woman under 30 in good health. In nucleotides, the CDR3 is TGCAGCCTTCAGGCAGGCCCAACGGAGACCCAGTACTTC. Residues: CSLQAGPTETQYF.